This T cell receptor (beta chain) was identified during a study of T-cell reconstitution after alpha-beta-depleted transplantation in children. Study-level results: Recipient T cells and thymic progenitors that survived gave rise to the high TCRbeta diversity observed at day 60 in some patients.

This clonotype was seen only a few times. Its antigen is as yet unknown. Using unique molecular identifiers, the investigators prepared the TCRbeta library. TCRdb fed the PCR reads into MiXCR, producing one record per CDR3 protein. The table shows about 980,000 distinct CDR3 sequences, with less than 30% occurring only once. CDR3 size: 16 residues. Trimming cost V 5 bases and J 1 base, with 18 bases left between them. Per germline, CDR1 SEHNR and CDR2 FQNEAQ (reference sequence). The clonotype comes from a boy less than two years old who had a stem cell transplant for SCID, so the T cells may come from the graft donor. The material sequenced was PBMCs, mostly from graft donor cells, taken 360 days after TCRalphabeta/CD19-depleted stem cell transplant. This chain joins TRBV7-9 and TRBJ2-7; TRBD2 might be the D (5 bases). The CDR3 DNA is TGTGCCAGCAGCCCGAGGACGGAGGTCGGGTCCTACGAGCAGTACTTC. Its translation is CASSPRTEVGSYEQYF. The full variable domain, in which reference TRBV7-9 and TRBJ2-7 provide the parts outside the CDR3, is DTGVSQNPRHKITKRGQNVTFRCDPISEHNRLYWYRQTLGQGPEFLTYFQNEAQLEKSRLLSDRFSAERPKGSFSTLEIQRTEQGDSAMYLCASSPRTEVGSYEQYFGPGTRLTVT.